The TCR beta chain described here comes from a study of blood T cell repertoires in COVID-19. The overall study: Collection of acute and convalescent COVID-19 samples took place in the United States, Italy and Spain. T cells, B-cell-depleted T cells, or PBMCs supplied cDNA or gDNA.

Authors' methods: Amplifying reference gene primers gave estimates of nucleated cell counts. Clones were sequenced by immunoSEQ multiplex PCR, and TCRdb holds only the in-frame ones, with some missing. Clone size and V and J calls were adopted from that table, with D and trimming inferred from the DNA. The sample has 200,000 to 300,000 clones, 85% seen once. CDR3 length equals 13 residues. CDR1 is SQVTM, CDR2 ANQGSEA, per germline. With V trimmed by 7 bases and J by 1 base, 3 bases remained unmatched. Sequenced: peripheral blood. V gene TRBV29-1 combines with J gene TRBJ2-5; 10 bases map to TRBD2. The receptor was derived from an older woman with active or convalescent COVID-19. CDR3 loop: CSGSSGGQETQYF. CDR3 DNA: TGCAGCGGGTCTAGCGGGGGCCAAGAGACCCAGTACTTC.